Following are 24 T cell receptor beta chains from one sample sequenced in a study of blood T cell repertoires in COVID-19. TCRdb's copy holds only in-frame clones and misses some; the assay was immunoSEQ multiplex PCR. The data hold fewer than 300,000 clones, with more than 75% observed a single time. Sequenced sample: peripheral blood. These receptors were collected from a woman aged 40 to 50 who had recovered from COVID-19.

This chain joins TRBV2 and TRBJ1-2; D ambiguous. CDR1 and CDR2 (germline): SNHLY, FYNNEI. CDR3 length: 14 residues. Trimming shortened V by 5 bases and J by 8 bases, and 18 bases separated the two germline ends. CDR3 DNA sequence: TGTGCCAGCAGTAAAGAGGGTGGGGAGGAAGGCTACACCTTC. This translates into CASSKEGGEEGYTF.

V and J are TRBV19 and TRBJ1-6; possible D gene TRBD1, 5 bases. Between the trimmed V and J ends, which lost 1 base and 4 bases, there was a span of 14 bases. This CDR3 contains 17 residues. Germline loops: CDR1 LNHDA, CDR2 SQIVND (reference sequence). Written as DNA, the CDR3 is TGTGCCAGTAGTATAGTAGCCCAGGGAACATATAATTCACCCCTCCACTTT. As protein: CASSIVAQGTYNSPLHF.

This clone was counted a few times. The J gene is TRBJ1-6, the V gene TRBV2; D is uncertain. With 7 bases removed from V and 8 bases from J, the gap between germline ends came to 15 bases. Germline-derived CDR1 and CDR2 are SNHLY and FYNNEI. This CDR3 is built from 14 residues. The CDR3 DNA is TGTGCCAGCACCCCGGAGGCCATGTATTCACCCCTCCACTTT. Translating gives CASTPEAMYSPLHF.

The chain couples TRBV6-5 to TRBJ2-7, with D unclear. Trimming shortened V by 7 bases and J by 2 bases, and 6 bases separated the two germline ends. CDR1 is MNHEY and CDR2 is SVGAGI in the germline V gene. This CDR3 region has 11 residues. The CDR3 sequence is CASMRPYEQYF. CDR3 nucleotide sequence: TGTGCCAGCATGAGGCCCTACGAGCAGTACTTC.

This rearrangement joins TRBV27 to TRBJ1-3, with D possibly TRBD1 on 5 matching bases. CDR1 MNHEY and CDR2 SMNVEV come from the germline V gene (reference sequence). Trimming took off 6 bases at V and 3 bases at J, with 12 bases between the two ends. The CDR3 runs 14 residues. CDR3 loop: CASSGGRDGNTIYF. The CDR3 DNA reads as TGTGCCAGCAGCGGGGGAAGGGATGGAAACACCATATATTTT.

Concerning this clone: This sample includes further DNA sequences coding for the same CDR3. V is TRBV5-1 and J is TRBJ2-7; 10 bases match TRBD1. There are 14 residues in the CDR3. Losses at the gene ends were 2 bases for V and 7 bases for J; bases not matched to a gene: 6. Per germline, CDR1 SGHRS and CDR2 YFSETQ. CDR3 DNA: TGCGCCAGCAGCTTCGGGACAGGGGCTCGGGAGCAGTACTTC. Translated: CASSFGTGAREQYF.

This clone has just a few counts. This chain connects TRBV15 to TRBJ1-4; TRBD1 aligns across 8 bases. CDR1 and CDR2 from the germline V gene are LNHNV and YYDKDF (reference sequence). This CDR3 comprises 16 residues. J gave up 5 bases and V 3 bases, and 8 bases lay outside the gene matches. The DNA of the CDR3 is TGTGCCACCAGCAGGGGGGGACAGGTGAAAAATGAAAAACTGTTTTTT. This translates into CATSRGGQVKNEKLFF.

This chain uses TRBV10-3 with TRBJ1-2, with 7 bases identical to TRBD1. CDR1 and CDR2 (germline): ENHRY, SYGVKD. The CDR3 loop spans 14 amino acids. Trimming at V came to 5 bases and at J to 3 bases, leaving 6 bases not matched to a gene. Here the CDR3 reads CAISPYGTDYGYTF. The CDR3 nucleotides read TGTGCCATCAGTCCGTACGGGACAGACTATGGCTACACCTTC.

The gene calls are TRBV12-3 or TRBV12-4 and TRBJ1-6, with D unresolved. This CDR3 has 13 residues. Trimming left V 6 bases short and J 7 bases short, with 10 bases between. The CDR3 sequence: CASRSRGNSPLHF. The CDR3 nucleotides read TGTGCCAGCAGGTCGCGGGGAAATTCACCCCTCCACTTT.

The rearrangement joins TRBV19 to TRBJ1-2; the D gene is possibly TRBD1 (6 bases). Trimming took off 3 bases at V and 8 bases at J, with 10 bases between the two ends. The CDR3 spans 12 residues. Germline-derived CDR1 and CDR2 are LNHDA and SQIVND (reference sequence). CDR3 amino acids: CASSMGARGYTF. CDR3 in DNA: TGTGCCAGTAGTATGGGGGCCCGAGGCTACACCTTC.

The chain combines TRBV18 with TRBJ2-5, with D uncertain. The CDR3 has 11 amino acids. V lost 8 bases, J lost 1 base, and 5 bases lay in between. CDR1 is KGHSH, CDR2 LQKENI, per germline. CDR3 DNA: TGTGCCAGCGCGATCCAAGAGACCCAGTACTTC. Its translation is CASAIQETQYF. Drawing the rest from reference TRBV18 and TRBJ2-5, the complete variable domain is NAGVMQNPRHLVRRRGQEARLRCSPMKGHSHVYWYRQLPEEGLKFMVYLQKENIIDESGMPKERFSAEFPKEGPSILRIQQVVRGDSAAYFCASAIQETQYFGPGTRLLVL.

CDR3: CASSQDWTAYGYTF. The CDR3 DNA sequence: TGCGCCAGCAGCCAAGATTGGACTGCTTATGGCTACACCTTC. The chain is built from TRBV4-3 and TRBJ1-2; D is uncertain. The CDR3 covers 14 residues. Deletions cut 0 bases from V and 5 bases from J, with 10 bases between. The germline gives CDR1 LGHNA, CDR2 YSLEER.

The chain links TRBV20-1 to TRBJ1-1; D uncertain. CDR1 is DFQATT, CDR2 SNEGSKA, per germline (reference sequence). CDR3 size: 15 residues. V was pared by 3 bases and J by 5 bases, with 19 bases between. The CDR3 nucleotides read TGCAGTGCTAGTTTAAATGGCAGATTGTGGACTGAAGCTTTCTTT. This translates into CSASLNGRLWTEAFF.

The V gene is TRBV19, the J gene TRBJ1-2, with D possibly TRBD1 on 6 matching bases. Per germline, CDR1 LNHDA and CDR2 SQIVND (reference sequence). The ends were cut back, 6 bases at V and 4 bases at J, with 18 bases in the middle. This CDR3 region has 15 residues. CDR3 bases: TGTGCCAGTAGCCCCACCATAGGGGGTTCCTATGGCTACACCTTC. This translates into CASSPTIGGSYGYTF.

The chain carries TRBV20-1 and TRBJ2-7, with TRBD1 matching over 7 bases. Losses at the gene ends were 3 bases for V and 2 bases for J; bases not matched to a gene: 16. The CDR3 extends over 17 amino acids. CDR1 is DFQATT, CDR2 SNEGSKA, per germline (reference sequence). CDR3 DNA: TGCAGTGCTAGTCCCATCCTCGACAGGGATTCCCCCTACGAGCAGTACTTC. Encoded protein: CSASPILDRDSPYEQYF.

CDR3 residues: CASCRTALNQPQHF. In DNA, the CDR3 is TGTGCCAGCTGCCGGACAGCGTTAAATCAGCCCCAGCATTTT. The V gene is TRBV2, the J gene TRBJ1-5, with D possibly TRBD1 on 6 matching bases. The V end lost 8 bases, the J end lost 4 bases, and 15 bases lay between the germline ends. This CDR3 spans 14 amino acids. Germline lookup yields CDR1 SNHLY and CDR2 FYNNEI.

The gene calls are TRBV6-2 or TRBV6-3 and TRBJ1-5; TRBD1 aligns across 8 bases. The trim removed 2 bases at V and 0 bases at J, leaving 9 bases unmatched. This CDR3 contains 18 residues. Germline V gene data show CDR1 as MNHEY and CDR2 as SVGEGT. The CDR3 nucleotides are TGTGCCAGCAGTTACGGGACAGGTATTGGGTATAGCAATCAGCCCCAGCATTTT. This gives the protein CASSYGTGIGYSNQPQHF.

This clone was counted once. The chain links TRBV2 to TRBJ2-1, with 7 positions matching TRBD2. CDR1 is SNHLY, CDR2 FYNNEI, per germline. The ends lost 3 bases at V and 10 bases at J; junction bases unmatched: 12. The CDR3 has 15 amino acids. CDR3 region: CASSELGLVPGEQFF. The CDR3 DNA reads TGTGCCAGCAGTGAGCTCGGACTAGTCCCGGGGGAGCAGTTCTTC.

V and J are TRBV5-4 and TRBJ2-7; a weak D match, TRBD1 (5 bases). The ends were cut back, 3 bases at V and 2 bases at J, with 15 bases in the middle. The CDR3 covers 15 residues. Germline V lookup: CDR1 SGHNT, CDR2 YYREEE (reference sequence). The CDR3 DNA is TGTGCCAGCAGCTCCCTAGACAGAGCCCCCTACGAGCAGTACTTC. It codes for CASSSLDRAPYEQYF.

This clone appeared a single time. V usage is TRBV25-1 and J usage is TRBJ2-7, with D perhaps matching TRBD2 (5 bases). The germline CDR1 and CDR2 sequences are MGHDK and SYGVNS. The CDR3 runs to 13 residues. The V and J ends lost 2 bases and 6 bases respectively, with 11 bases between them. The DNA of the CDR3 is TGTGCCAGCAGTGAAATCGGTACTAGCGAGCAGTACTTC. Its translation is CASSEIGTSEQYF.

The CDR3 reads CASSPPLGELFF. For the CDR3, the DNA is TGTGCCAGCAGCCCCCCCCTCGGGGAGCTGTTTTTT. The V and J genes are TRBV3-1 (or the pseudogene TRBV3-2) and TRBJ2-2, with D unresolved. V dropped 4 bases and J dropped 7 bases, with 7 bases sitting between them. The CDR3 sequence is 12 residues long. Looked up from germline, CDR1 is LGHDT and CDR2 is YNNKEL (reference sequence).

V is TRBV10-3 and J is TRBJ1-1; 8 bases are a match to TRBD1. The germline V gene encodes CDR1 ENHRY and CDR2 SYGVKD. The CDR3 extends over 14 amino acids. V gave up 2 bases and J gave up 6 bases; unmatched junction bases: 5. CDR3 sequence (DNA): TGTGCCATCAGTGAGCGGCAGGGGGCGGCTGAAGCTTTCTTT. Amino acids: CAISERQGAAEAFF.

The table lists this clone with a count of one. The chain employs TRBV7-9 and TRBJ1-3, with D unresolved. V gave up 5 bases and J gave up 0 bases, with 8 bases separating them. The CDR3 is made up of 14 amino acids. Germline V gene sequence: CDR1 SEHNR, CDR2 FQNEAQ (reference sequence). This CDR3 reads CASSRSASGNTIYF. CDR3 DNA: TGTGCCAGCAGCCGCAGTGCCTCTGGAAACACCATATATTTT.

The rearrangement uses TRBV7-2 and TRBJ1-1; the match to TRBD1 covers 7 bases. This CDR3 comprises 14 residues. Germline CDR1 SGHTA, CDR2 FQGNSA. V lost 5 bases, J lost 2 bases, and 5 bases stayed unmatched. The DNA of the CDR3 is TGTGCCAGCAGCCTACAGGGGAGTAACACTGAAGCTTTCTTT. Translated: CASSLQGSNTEAFF.